The present T cell receptor (beta chain) was sequenced within a study of T cell changes during pregnancy in multiple sclerosis. Germline assignment: CDR1 SGHTA and CDR2 FQGTGA. This CDR3 has 13 amino acids. V was pared by 5 bases and J by 7 bases, with 6 bases of the junction left unmatched. The table came from immunoSEQ multiplex PCR; TCRdb's copy has only in-frame clones and leaves some out. The data show 90,000 to 120,000 clones, under 95% seen once. V and J are TRBV7-3 and TRBJ1-2, with 8 nucleotides matching TRBD1. The sequencing used peripheral blood, collected in the third trimester of pregnancy. This TCR was sampled from a female donor in good health, enrolled as a control in a pregnancy study. This CDR3 reads CASSPQTGAGYTF. The CDR3 nucleotides read TGTGCCAGCAGCCCCCAGACAGGGGCTGGCTACACCTTC.